This paragraph reports one TCR beta chain. Antigen specificity is unknown. Produced via immunoSEQ multiplex PCR; TCRdb's table is partial and in-frame only. The profile covers about 47,000 clones, with 85% to 90% appearing a single time and approximately 2.4% taken by the ten largest. V gave up 3 bases and J gave up 0 bases, with 15 bases separating them. The CDR3 runs 17 residues. Germline CDR1 KGHSH, CDR2 LQKENI. The data were obtained in a study of T cells in localized non-small cell lung cancer. Regarding the study as a whole: Of the tissues analyzed, uninvolved adjacent lung showed maximal T cell clonality, greater than tumor. In the blood, greater T cell density corresponded to longer overall survival.

The chain uses TRBV18 and TRBJ1-3, with D unresolved. The sequence came from a man aged 35-75 years with stage II lung adenocarcinoma. The sample was PBMCs, taken before any cancer treatment. As DNA, the CDR3 is TGTGCCAGCTCACCCCTCTCAGGCCTAAGCTCTGGAAACACCATATATTTT. Its translation is CASSPLSGLSSGNTIYF.